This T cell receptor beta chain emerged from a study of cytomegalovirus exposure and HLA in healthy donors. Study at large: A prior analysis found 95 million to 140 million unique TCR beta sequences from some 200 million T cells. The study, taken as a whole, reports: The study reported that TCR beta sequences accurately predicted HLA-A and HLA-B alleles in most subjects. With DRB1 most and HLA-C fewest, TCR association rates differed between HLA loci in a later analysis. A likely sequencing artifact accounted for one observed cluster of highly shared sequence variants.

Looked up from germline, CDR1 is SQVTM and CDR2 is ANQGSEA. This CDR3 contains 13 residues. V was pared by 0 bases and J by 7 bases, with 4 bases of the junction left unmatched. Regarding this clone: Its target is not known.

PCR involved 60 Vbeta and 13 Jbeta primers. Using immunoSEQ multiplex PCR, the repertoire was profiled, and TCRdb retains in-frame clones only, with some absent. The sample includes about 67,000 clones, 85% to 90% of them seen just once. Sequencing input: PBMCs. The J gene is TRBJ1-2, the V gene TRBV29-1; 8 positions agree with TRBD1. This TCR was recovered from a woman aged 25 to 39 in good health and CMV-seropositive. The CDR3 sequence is CSVEERTGFGYTF. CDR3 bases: TGCAGCGTTGAAGAGCGGACAGGGTTTGGCTACACCTTC.